The 9 T cell receptor beta chains below come from one sample, sequenced in a study of vaccination effects on CD4 cells after COVID-19. Their target antigens are unknown. Here immunoSEQ multiplex PCR was the method, and the copy in TCRdb shows in-frame clones only, minus some. Of 30,000 or so clones in the sample, approximately 70% were seen once. It was after around eleven days of culture that CD4+ T cells were isolated. The sample consisted of CD4+ T cells from PBMCs cultured without peptide, taken before COVID-19 vaccination. These receptors all come from a human donor who received a COVID-19 vaccine.

This sequence joins TRBV11-2 and TRBJ1-3; D not certain. The CDR3 consists of 17 residues. Trimming stripped 0 bases from V and 1 base from J, with 13 bases between. CDR1 is SGHAT, CDR2 FQNNGV, per germline. CDR3 coding DNA: TGTGCCAGCAGCTTAGATGAAATCTGGCTTTCTGGAAACACCATATATTTT. It translates to CASSLDEIWLSGNTIYF. Complete variable domain (other parts from reference TRBV11-2 and TRBJ1-3): EAGVAQSPRYKIIEKRQSVAFWCNPISGHATLYWYQQILGQGPKLLIQFQNNGVVDDSQLPKDRFSAERLKGVDSTLKIQPAKLEDSAVYLCASSLDEIWLSGNTIYFGEGSWLTVV.

This clone came up once. The gene calls are TRBV19 and TRBJ1-1; TRBD1 might be the D (6 bases). Germline V gives CDR1 LNHDA, CDR2 SQIVND (reference sequence). Trimming left V 10 bases short and J 8 bases short, with 17 bases between. The CDR3 sequence is 12 residues long. This CDR3 is CATKQGGREAFF. The CDR3 DNA follows: TGTGCCACCAAACAGGGCGGCCGCGAAGCTTTCTTT.

V is TRBV3-1 (or the pseudogene TRBV3-2) and J is TRBJ2-7; TRBD2 might be the D (6 bases). V lost 4 bases and J 6 bases, leaving 10 bases between the germline ends. Germline CDR1 is LGHDT and CDR2 is YNNKEL (reference sequence). This CDR3 comprises 12 residues. CDR3 DNA sequence: TGTGCCAGCAGCCCGGGGACTTCCGAGCAGTACTTC. This translates into CASSPGTSEQYF.

The chain joins TRBV28 to TRBJ2-3, with 10 bases identical to TRBD2. Germline CDR1 is MDHEN and CDR2 is SYDVKM. Trimming took 4 bases from V and 4 from J; bases not matched to a gene: 2. The CDR3 loop spans 14 amino acids. The CDR3 reads CASSSSGSSDTQYF. As DNA, the CDR3 is TGTGCCAGCAGTTCTAGCGGGAGTTCAGATACGCAGTATTTT. Together with reference TRBV28 and TRBJ2-3, the CDR3 gives the full variable domain: DVKVTQSSRYLVKRTGEKVFLECVQDMDHENMFWYRQDPGLGLRLIYFSYDVKMKEKGDIPEGYSVSREKKERFSLILESASTNQTSMYLCASSSSGSSDTQYFGPGTRLTVL.

The CDR3 reads CASSEAGIGGGLDEQYF. The DNA of the CDR3 is TGTGCCAGCAGTGAAGCGGGAATTGGGGGGGGCCTGGACGAGCAGTACTTC. V and J are TRBV2 and TRBJ2-7; D possibly corresponds to TRBD2 (7 bases). There are 17 residues in the CDR3. CDR1 and CDR2 from the germline V gene are SNHLY and FYNNEI. Trimming took 0 bases from V and 5 from J, leaving 20 bases between them.

This clone has just a few counts. The chain employs TRBV6-5 and TRBJ1-2; perhaps TRBD1 as D (5 bases). CDR1 is MNHEY, CDR2 SVGAGI, per germline. The CDR3 contains 14 residues. Trimming cost V 7 bases and J 6 bases, with 18 bases left between them. DNA of the CDR3: TGTGCCAGCACCTCTGCGGGGCAGTTTGATGGCTACACCTTC. Its translation is CASTSAGQFDGYTF.

This chain uses TRBV10-3 with TRBJ1-2; D gene uncertain. Trimming cost V 2 bases and J 4 bases, with 17 bases left between them. This CDR3 comprises 16 residues. Germline V gene data show CDR1 as ENHRY and CDR2 as SYGVKD. The CDR3 loop is CAISEIIKGHGYGYTF. CDR3 nucleotides: TGTGCCATCAGTGAGATTATTAAGGGTCATGGCTATGGCTACACCTTC.

This rearrangement joins TRBV10-2 to TRBJ1-2, with 10 bases identical to TRBD1. After removal of 6 bases from V and 6 bases from J, the junction contained 7 bases not matched to a gene. The CDR3 runs 14 residues. Germline V gives CDR1 WSHSY, CDR2 SAAADI. The CDR3 nucleotides read TGCGCCAGCAGGTGGACAGGGGGTGTGGATGGCTACACCTTC. Protein product: CASRWTGGVDGYTF.

This sequence joins TRBV27 and TRBJ1-4, with 10 bases identical to TRBD1. V was pared by 4 bases and J by 8 bases, with 7 bases of the junction left unmatched. CDR3 length equals 15 residues. CDR1 MNHEY and CDR2 SMNVEV come from the germline V gene (reference sequence). The DNA of the CDR3 is TGTGCCAGCAGTTCGCCGGGACAGGGGTTCGAAAAACTGTTTTTT. This codes for CASSSPGQGFEKLFF. Based on the CDR3 plus reference TRBV27 and TRBJ1-4, the full variable domain is EAQVTQNPRYLITVTGKKLTVTCSQNMNHEYMSWYRQDPGLGLRQIYYSMNVEVTDKGDVPEGYKVSRKEKRNFPLILESPSPNQTSLYFCASSSPGQGFEKLFFGSGTQLSVL.